This T cell receptor (beta chain) was documented in a study of T cell responses to AZD1222 COVID-19 vaccine. Sequencing was performed with immunoSEQ multiplex PCR; in TCRdb, only in-frame clones are kept and a portion is missing. Of around 120,000 clones listed, approximately 86% were seen once; the top ten hold about a tenth. CDR1 and CDR2 (germline): LNHDA, SQIVND (reference sequence). Unmatched junction bases numbered 12, after V lost 5 bases and J lost 4 bases. The CDR3 sequence is 16 residues long. The chain couples TRBV19 to TRBJ1-1, with TRBD1 identical over 8 bases. The sequence came from an adult in good health. The source was peripheral blood, collected on day 0 of AZD1222 vaccination. CDR3 residues: CASSSLDRGVLTEAFF. Here the CDR3 DNA reads TGTGCCAGTAGTTCCTTAGACAGGGGTGTTCTCACTGAAGCTTTCTTT.